One and the same sample provided the 14 T cell receptor beta chains below, sequenced in a study of control samples from healthy donors and cancer patients. Libraries were prepared by immunoSEQ multiplex PCR; TCRdb keeps only in-frame clonotypes and omits some of them. This table has about 140,000 clones, approximately 94% appearing once. Specimen: blood. The origin of the receptors is a man in his forties in good health.

The gene calls are TRBV5-1 and TRBJ2-7, with TRBD1 identical over 8 bases. V trimming: 3 bases; J trimming: 4 bases; junction bases outside the gene matches: 9. The CDR3 loop spans 15 amino acids. The V gene's germline CDR1 is SGHRS and CDR2 YFSETQ. This CDR3 reads CASSSRDRNLYEQYF. DNA for the CDR3: TGCGCCAGCAGCTCCCGGGACAGGAACCTTTACGAGCAGTACTTC.

The V call is TRBV28, the J call TRBJ1-1; D gene ambiguous. Germline V gene lookup returns CDR1 MDHEN and CDR2 SYDVKM. V lost 1 base, J lost 1 base, and 10 bases lay in between. The CDR3 extends over 15 amino acids. In nucleotides, the CDR3 is TGTGCCAGCAGTTTATATGGGGAGGAGAACACTGAAGCTTTCTTT. The encoded protein is CASSLYGEENTEAFF.

This sequence joins TRBV6-4 and TRBJ2-5, with TRBD2 as a possible D gene (6 bases). The CDR3 covers 13 residues. Per germline, CDR1 MRHNA and CDR2 SNTAGT. The V end was cut by 3 bases, the J end by 3 bases, with 8 bases between. The CDR3 sequence is CASSEIAEETQYF. CDR3 nucleotide sequence: TGTGCCAGCAGTGAGATAGCGGAAGAGACCCAGTACTTC.

The chain uses TRBV12-3 or TRBV12-4 and TRBJ2-1; D remains unclear. Deletions cut 1 base from V and 2 bases from J, with 3 bases between. The CDR3 has 13 amino acids. CDR3 nucleotides: TGTGCCAGCAGTTTAGGGACCTACAATGAGCAGTTCTTC. Amino acids: CASSLGTYNEQFF.

The J gene is TRBJ1-2, the V gene TRBV10-3; the match to TRBD1 covers 7 bases. The trim removed 8 bases at V and 2 bases at J, leaving 8 bases unmatched. Germline CDR1 ENHRY, CDR2 SYGVKD. The CDR3 has 14 amino acids. The CDR3 nucleotides read TGTGCCATCGGGGACAGCCGAACAAACTATGGCTACACCTTC. This encodes CAIGDSRTNYGYTF.

This sequence joins TRBV4-2 and TRBJ2-7; unclear D gene. CDR1 is LGHNA and CDR2 is YNFKEQ in the germline V gene. The CDR3 contains 14 residues. The V gene lost 1 base and the J gene lost 4 bases, with 11 bases spanning the gap. This CDR3 reads CASSQGGEKYEQYF. The DNA for the CDR3 is TGTGCCAGCAGCCAAGGGGGTGAGAAGTACGAGCAGTACTTC.

This rearrangement joins TRBV6-1 to TRBJ2-7; no firm D call. The V end lost 1 base, the J end lost 0 bases, and 16 bases lay between the germline ends. The CDR3 has 17 residues. Germline values: CDR1 MNHNS, CDR2 SASEGT. The CDR3 DNA follows: TGTGCCAGCAGTGAAGAGATAGAGCCAGAATTCTCCTACGAGCAGTACTTC. It translates to CASSEEIEPEFSYEQYF.

The chain couples TRBV5-3 to TRBJ1-4, with unresolved D. TRBV5-3 is an ORF for which the function is uncertain. Trimming took 0 bases from V and 0 from J, leaving 6 bases between them. This CDR3 spans 15 amino acids. The CDR3 nucleotides are TGTGCCAGAAGCTTGGCCTGGGCAACTAATGAAAAACTGTTTTTT. The encoded protein is CARSLAWATNEKLFF.

This clone was seen only once. The chain is built from TRBV7-8 and TRBJ1-5; TRBD1 matches at 7 bases. This CDR3 is built from 15 residues. J gave up 2 bases and V 5 bases, and 6 bases lay outside the gene matches. From germline, CDR1 is SGHVS and CDR2 FQNEAQ. CDR3 residues: CASSQGERGNQPQHF. CDR3 nucleotide sequence: TGTGCCAGCAGCCAGGGGGAACGGGGCAATCAGCCCCAGCATTTT.

In the case of this clone: One end of the junction is discordant with germline, which a read error may explain. This chain connects TRBV27 to TRBJ2-1; the match to TRBD1 covers 8 bases. The CDR3 runs to 12 residues. The germline V gene encodes CDR1 MNHEY and CDR2 SMNVEV (reference sequence). The CDR3 DNA reads TGTGCCAGCAGCCACCCGGGACAGGAGGTTGTCTTC. Protein: CASSHPGQEVVF.

The chain has TRBV19 and TRBJ1-5; tentatively, D is TRBD1 (6 bases). Germline V gives CDR1 LNHDA, CDR2 SQIVND (reference sequence). The germline V and J ends were trimmed by 3 bases and 2 bases, with 20 bases remaining between them. The CDR3 extends over 18 amino acids. This chain's CDR3 is CASSIRGAVLEGNQPQHF. CDR3 DNA sequence: TGTGCCAGTAGTATTCGGGGGGCAGTATTGGAGGGCAATCAGCCCCAGCATTTT.

The rearrangement links TRBV5-1 to TRBJ1-3; TRBD1 aligns across 7 bases. Per the germline V gene, CDR1 is SGHRS and CDR2 is YFSETQ. The CDR3 totals 16 residues. V shed 6 bases, J shed 0 bases, and the junction held 9 bases outside the gene matches. The CDR3, as DNA: TGCGCCAGCAACCCGGGGACAGTTGGCTCTGGAAACACCATATATTTT. It translates to CASNPGTVGSGNTIYF. Full variable domain (missing parts from reference TRBV5-1 and TRBJ1-3): KAGVTQTPRYLIKTRGQQVTLSCSPISGHRSVSWYQQTPGQGLQFLFEYFSETQRNKGNFPGRFSGRQFSNSRSEMNVSTLELGDSALYLCASNPGTVGSGNTIYFGEGSWLTVV.

As for this clone: A junction boundary mismatches the germline segment, possibly from a read error. The V call is TRBV6-1, the J call TRBJ1-6; TRBD1 might be the D (5 bases). The CDR3 spans 13 residues. The germline gives CDR1 MNHNS, CDR2 SASEGT. The CDR3 DNA follows: TGTGCCAGCAGAGAAGGGGCGAATTCACCCCTCCACTTT. It yields the protein CASREGANSPLHF.

This clone was seen only a few times. This rearrangement joins TRBV11-2 to TRBJ1-3; no clear D gene. V lost 1 base to trimming and J lost 0 bases, with 7 bases between them. CDR3 length equals 15 residues. Germline CDR1 is SGHAT and CDR2 is FQNNGV. The CDR3 nucleotides read TGTGCCAGCAGCTTAGTGACTGGCTCTGGAAACACCATATATTTT. Amino acids: CASSLVTGSGNTIYF.